This TCR beta chain was recovered during a study of T cell responses to AZD1222 COVID-19 vaccine. Only in-frame clones appear in the TCRdb table, and some are missing; sequencing was by immunoSEQ multiplex PCR. The data hold about 94,000 clones, with roughly 90% observed a single time. The CDR3 covers 15 residues. J lost 3 bases, V lost 5 bases, and 6 bases had no gene match. The germline CDR1 and CDR2 sequences are MGHDK and SYGVNS. The chain couples TRBV25-1 to TRBJ2-3; TRBD2 matches 9 bases. The input for sequencing was peripheral blood, taken 28 days after the second AZD1222 dose. The receptor was derived from an adult who received the AZD1222 COVID-19 vaccine. DNA of the CDR3: TGTGCCAGCAGTCTAGGAAGCGGGAGGACAGATACGCAGTATTTT. Protein product: CASSLGSGRTDTQYF. Together with reference TRBV25-1 and TRBJ2-3, the CDR3 gives the full variable domain: EADIYQTPRYLVIGTGKKITLECSQTMGHDKMYWYQQDPGMELHLIHYSYGVNSTEKGDLSSESTVSRIRTEHFPLTLESARPSHTSQYLCASSLGSGRTDTQYFGPGTRLTVL.